This T cell receptor beta chain was recovered during a study of T-cell reconstitution after alpha-beta-depleted transplantation in children. This CDR3 is built from 14 residues. V shed 4 bases and J shed 2 bases, with 13 bases lying between them. CDR1 is SGDLS and CDR2 is YYNGEE in the germline V gene. A TCRbeta library incorporating unique molecular identifiers was prepared. Using its own MiXCR run on the PCR reads, TCRdb lists one record per CDR3 protein. The sample gives about 900,000 distinct CDR3 sequences, 25% to 30% of which show up once; about 28% is in the top ten. Regarding the study as a whole: Several hundred expanded graft clones reportedly gave rise to the alpha-beta T cells present about two months after transplant. By one year post-transplant, T-cell counts and diversity largely arose from T cells that were newly produced. The origin of high day-60 TCRbeta diversity in some patients lay in surviving recipient T cells and thymic progenitors.

This clonotype has a handful of counts. The antigen remains unidentified. This TCR was sampled from a boy under two years old who had a stem cell transplant for SCID, so the T cells may come from the graft donor. The sequencing here drew on PBMCs, mostly from graft donor cells, taken 360 days after TCRalphabeta/CD19-depleted stem cell transplant. The chain combines TRBV9 with TRBJ2-7, with D possibly TRBD2 on 5 matching bases. The CDR3 spells CASSLGEAPYEQYF. CDR3 nucleotides: TGTGCCAGCAGCCTCGGGGAAGCCCCCTACGAGCAGTACTTC.